This T cell receptor beta chain is from a study of blood T cell repertoires in COVID-19 (dated by TCRdb to between 2020 and 2021). About the investigation overall: Collaborator samples came from the United States, Italy and Spain and covered acute and convalescent phases of COVID-19. Where available, HLA class I and class II types were taken from metadata supplied by the sample provider and were not determined by assay-based typing. The prospective study material was composed of cDNA or gDNA derived from T cells, B-cell-depleted T cells, or PBMCs. Nearly every sample came with metadata listing a de-identified subject ID, COVID-19 status, age in years and sex. The samples were drawn from two sources: the first 160 participants of the ongoing ImmuneRACE study, and fewer than 1,500 subjects contributed by 6 global collaborators. The dataset comprised deeply sampled blood TCRbeta repertoires from subjects exposed to, actively infected with, or recovered from COVID-19. A freely available public database, intended as a resource for researchers studying the immune response to SARS-CoV-2, is where the repertoires were released.

Based on the germline V gene, the CDR1 and CDR2 sequences are SGHTA and FQGNSA. Measured from the cysteine to the phenylalanine, the CDR3 is 14 residues long. The sequence is cut down to CDR3 DNA, 42 bases in frame from base 1. The junction shows trimming of 2 bases on V and 1 base on J, plus 8 bases between the germline ends. A note on this clone: What antigen it recognizes has not been identified. Base qualities are not recorded, but no much larger clone differs from it by a single base.

Study-wide conclusions, independent of this receptor: The quantity of clinical and demographic metadata differed by source and by participant and was supplied without curation.

TCRbeta CDR3 regions were amplified from genomic DNA using the immunoSEQ Assay, a bias-controlled multiplex PCR. Per the original workflow: Within the assay, amplification of reference gene primers was used to estimate how many nucleated cells each sample contained. Sequence reads were collapsed and filtered to measure the absolute abundance of every unique TCRbeta CDR3 rearrangement. For each sample, productive Simpson clonality was calculated as the square root of Simpson's diversity index across productive rearrangements. This immuneACCESS table, as held by TCRdb, lists in-frame sequences with V and J called but not all clones. Of the missing ones, under half trace to an unresolved V gene in checked studies; the others have no known cause. V and J calls and clone size are as listed in that table; D and trimming were resolved from the DNA. A total of fewer than 150,000 clones appear in this sample, around 90% of them only once. The top ten hold 3.8% of the sample.

At one collaborating source in Seattle, patients were enrolled during active infection and were followed longitudinally through the course of disease. Each collaborating institution followed its own protocols to collect whole blood in K2EDTA tubes. Collaborator samples were shipped for TCRbeta analysis as frozen whole blood, isolated PBMCs, or DNA extracted from either sample type. This chain joins TRBV7-2 to TRBJ1-1; matching of 5 bases hints at TRBD1 as the D gene. The TCR originated in a woman aged 60-70 years with COVID-19, enrolled during active disease. Material: peripheral blood. The CDR3 here reads CASSLRQPNTEAFF. The DNA sequence follows: TGTGCCAGCAGCTTAAGACAGCCGAACACTGAAGCTTTCTTT.